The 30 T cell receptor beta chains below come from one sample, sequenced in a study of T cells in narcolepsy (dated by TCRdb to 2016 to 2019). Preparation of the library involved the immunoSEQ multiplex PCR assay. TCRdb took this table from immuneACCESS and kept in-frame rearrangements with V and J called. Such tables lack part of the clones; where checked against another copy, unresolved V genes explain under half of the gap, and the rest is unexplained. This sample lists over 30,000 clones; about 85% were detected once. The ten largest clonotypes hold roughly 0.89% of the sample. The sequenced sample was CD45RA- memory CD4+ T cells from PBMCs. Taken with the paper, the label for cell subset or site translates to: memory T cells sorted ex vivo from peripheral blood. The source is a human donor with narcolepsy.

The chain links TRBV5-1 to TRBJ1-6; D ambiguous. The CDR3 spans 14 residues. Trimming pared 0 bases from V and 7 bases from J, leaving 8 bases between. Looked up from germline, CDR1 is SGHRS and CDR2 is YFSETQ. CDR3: CASSLDSRNSPLHF. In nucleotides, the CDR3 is TGCGCCAGCAGCTTGGACAGCCGAAATTCACCCCTCCACTTT.

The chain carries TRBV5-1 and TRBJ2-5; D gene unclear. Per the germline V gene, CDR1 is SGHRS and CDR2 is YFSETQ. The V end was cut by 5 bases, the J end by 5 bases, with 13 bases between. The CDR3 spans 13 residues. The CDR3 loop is CASRPPDGETQYF. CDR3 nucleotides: TGCGCCAGCAGACCCCCGGACGGGGAGACCCAGTACTTC.

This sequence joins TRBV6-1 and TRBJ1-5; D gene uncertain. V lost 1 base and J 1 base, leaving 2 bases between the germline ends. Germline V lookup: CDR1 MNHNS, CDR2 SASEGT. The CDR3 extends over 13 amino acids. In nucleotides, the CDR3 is TGTGCCAGCAGTGAAGGAAGCAATCAGCCCCAGCATTTT. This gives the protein CASSEGSNQPQHF.

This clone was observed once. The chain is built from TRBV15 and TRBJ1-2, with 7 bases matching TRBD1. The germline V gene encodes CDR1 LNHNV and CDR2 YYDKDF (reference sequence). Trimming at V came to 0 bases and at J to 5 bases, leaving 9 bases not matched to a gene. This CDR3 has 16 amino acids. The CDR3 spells CATSRDQTGSGYGYTF. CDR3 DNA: TGTGCCACCAGCAGAGATCAGACAGGGTCGGGATATGGCTACACCTTC. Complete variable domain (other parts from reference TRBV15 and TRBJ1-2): DAMVIQNPRYQVTQFGKPVTLSCSQTLNHNVMYWYQQKSSQAPKLLFHYYDKDFNNEADTPDNFQSRRPNTSFCFLDIRSPGLGDTAMYLCATSRDQTGSGYGYTFGSGTRLTVV.

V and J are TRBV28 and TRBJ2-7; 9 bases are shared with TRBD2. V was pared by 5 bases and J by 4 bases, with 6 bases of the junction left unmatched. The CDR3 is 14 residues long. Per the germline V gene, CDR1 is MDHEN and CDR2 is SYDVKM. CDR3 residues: CASSVAGVWYEQYF. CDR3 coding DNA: TGTGCCAGCAGTGTAGCGGGAGTCTGGTACGAGCAGTACTTC.

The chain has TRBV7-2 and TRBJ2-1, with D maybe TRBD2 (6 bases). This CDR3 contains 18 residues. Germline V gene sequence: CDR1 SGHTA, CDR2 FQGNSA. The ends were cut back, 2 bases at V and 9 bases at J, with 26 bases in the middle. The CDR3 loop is CASSLFIGGRGPHGEQFF. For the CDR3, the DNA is TGTGCCAGCAGCTTATTCATTGGAGGGCGCGGGCCTCACGGTGAGCAGTTCTTC.

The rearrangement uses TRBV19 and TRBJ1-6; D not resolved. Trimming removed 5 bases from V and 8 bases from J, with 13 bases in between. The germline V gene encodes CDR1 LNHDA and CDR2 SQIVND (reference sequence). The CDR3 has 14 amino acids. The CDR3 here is CASSEYWKDSPLHF. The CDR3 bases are TGTGCCAGTAGTGAGTACTGGAAGGATTCACCCCTCCACTTT.

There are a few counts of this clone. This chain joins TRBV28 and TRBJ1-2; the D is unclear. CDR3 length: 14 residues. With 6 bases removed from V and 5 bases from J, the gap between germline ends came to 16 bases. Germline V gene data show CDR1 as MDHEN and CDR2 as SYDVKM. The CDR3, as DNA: TGTGCCAGCAGAGACGGGTCGGCCAGGTATGGCTACACCTTC. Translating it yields CASRDGSARYGYTF.

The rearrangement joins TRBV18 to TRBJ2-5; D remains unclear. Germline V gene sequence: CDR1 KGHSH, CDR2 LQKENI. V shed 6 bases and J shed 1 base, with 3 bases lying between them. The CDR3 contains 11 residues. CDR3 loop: CASSRQETQYF. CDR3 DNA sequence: TGTGCCAGCTCTCGCCAAGAGACCCAGTACTTC.

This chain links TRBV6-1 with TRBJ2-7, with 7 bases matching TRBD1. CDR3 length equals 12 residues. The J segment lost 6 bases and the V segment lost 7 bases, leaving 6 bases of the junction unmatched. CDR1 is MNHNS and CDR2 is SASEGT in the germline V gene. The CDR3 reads CASNTRQGEQYF. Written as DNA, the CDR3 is TGTGCCAGCAATACAAGACAGGGCGAGCAGTACTTC.

Here the CDR3 DNA reads TGCGCCAGCAGCTTGGCAGCAGGGTTGGTCTCCGAGCAGTACTTC. This sequence encodes CASSLAAGLVSEQYF. This chain connects TRBV5-1 to TRBJ2-7; possible D gene TRBD1, 5 bases. The CDR3 is 15 amino acids. Germline assignment: CDR1 SGHRS and CDR2 YFSETQ. V dropped 0 bases and J dropped 6 bases, with 16 bases sitting between them.

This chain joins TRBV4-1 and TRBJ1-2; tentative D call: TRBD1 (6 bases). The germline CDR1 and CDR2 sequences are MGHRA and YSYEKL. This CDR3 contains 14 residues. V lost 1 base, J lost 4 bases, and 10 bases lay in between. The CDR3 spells CASSQGQGPYGYTF. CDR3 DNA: TGCGCCAGCAGCCAAGGGCAGGGGCCCTATGGCTACACCTTC.

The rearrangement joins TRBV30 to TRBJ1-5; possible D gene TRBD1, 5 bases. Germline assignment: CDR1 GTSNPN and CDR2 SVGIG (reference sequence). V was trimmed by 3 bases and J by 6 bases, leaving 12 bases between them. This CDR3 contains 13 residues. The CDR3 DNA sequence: TGTGCCTGGAGGGGGGGGTCTGGTCAGCCCCAGCATTTT. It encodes CAWRGGSGQPQHF.

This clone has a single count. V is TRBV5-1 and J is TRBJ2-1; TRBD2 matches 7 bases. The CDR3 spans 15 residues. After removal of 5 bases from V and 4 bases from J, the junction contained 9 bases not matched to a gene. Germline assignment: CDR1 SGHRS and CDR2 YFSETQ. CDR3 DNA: TGCGCCAGCAGGCTGGACCTAGCGGTGTACAATGAGCAGTTCTTC. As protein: CASRLDLAVYNEQFF.

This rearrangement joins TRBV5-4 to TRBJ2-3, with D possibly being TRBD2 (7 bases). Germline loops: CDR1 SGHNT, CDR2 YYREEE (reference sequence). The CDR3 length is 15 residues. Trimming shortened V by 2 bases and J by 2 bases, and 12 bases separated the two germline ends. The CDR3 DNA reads TGTGCCAGCAGCTTTTGGGGGGGCTACACAGATACGCAGTATTTT. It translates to CASSFWGGYTDTQYF.

In nucleotides, the CDR3 is TGTGCCAGCAGATTAGACAGGACGGGTCGGAGGGAGCTGTTTTTT. Translating gives CASRLDRTGRRELFF. This rearrangement joins TRBV27 to TRBJ2-2; D is possibly TRBD1 (6 bases). Germline-derived CDR1 and CDR2 are MNHEY and SMNVEV (reference sequence). The CDR3 consists of 15 residues. Trimming cost V 6 bases and J 9 bases, with 20 bases left between them.

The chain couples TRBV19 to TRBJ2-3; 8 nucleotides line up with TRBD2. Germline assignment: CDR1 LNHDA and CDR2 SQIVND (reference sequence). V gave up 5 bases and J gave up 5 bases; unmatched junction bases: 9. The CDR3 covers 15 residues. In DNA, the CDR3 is TGTGCCAGTAGTCCACGGGGGGGCCGAGAAGATACGCAGTATTTT. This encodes CASSPRGGREDTQYF.

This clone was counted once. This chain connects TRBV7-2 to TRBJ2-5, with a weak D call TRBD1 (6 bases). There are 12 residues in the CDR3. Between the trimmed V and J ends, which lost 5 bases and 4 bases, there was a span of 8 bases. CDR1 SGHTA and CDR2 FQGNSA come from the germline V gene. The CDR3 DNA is TGTGCCAGCAGCGTCAGGGGAGAGACCCAGTACTTC. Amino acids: CASSVRGETQYF.

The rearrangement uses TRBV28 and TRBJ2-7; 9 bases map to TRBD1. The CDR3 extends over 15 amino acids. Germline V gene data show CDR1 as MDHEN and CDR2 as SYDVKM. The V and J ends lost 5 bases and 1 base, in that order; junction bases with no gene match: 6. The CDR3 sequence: CASSVPGTGSYEQYF. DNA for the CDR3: TGTGCCAGCAGTGTGCCCGGGACAGGGTCCTACGAGCAGTACTTC.

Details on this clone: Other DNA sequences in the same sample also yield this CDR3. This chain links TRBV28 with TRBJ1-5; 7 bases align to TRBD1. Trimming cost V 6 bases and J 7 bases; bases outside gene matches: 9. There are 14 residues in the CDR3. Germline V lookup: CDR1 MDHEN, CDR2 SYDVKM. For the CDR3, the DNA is TGTGCCAGCAGCCTAGACAGGGTGGGACAGCCCCAGCATTTT. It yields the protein CASSLDRVGQPQHF. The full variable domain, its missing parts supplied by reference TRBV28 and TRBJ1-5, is DVKVTQSSRYLVKRTGEKVFLECVQDMDHENMFWYRQDPGLGLRLIYFSYDVKMKEKGDIPEGYSVSREKKERFSLILESASTNQTSMYLCASSLDRVGQPQHFGDGTRLSIL.

In DNA, the CDR3 is TGTGCCAGCAGCTACCGATCCGGCGGGGGGTTTTACAATGAGCAGTTCTTC. Amino acids: CASSYRSGGGFYNEQFF. The chain has TRBV28 and TRBJ2-1; TRBD2 aligns across 8 bases. This CDR3 contains 17 residues. Germline V lookup: CDR1 MDHEN, CDR2 SYDVKM. V was clipped by 6 bases and J by 4 bases; unmatched bases: 14.

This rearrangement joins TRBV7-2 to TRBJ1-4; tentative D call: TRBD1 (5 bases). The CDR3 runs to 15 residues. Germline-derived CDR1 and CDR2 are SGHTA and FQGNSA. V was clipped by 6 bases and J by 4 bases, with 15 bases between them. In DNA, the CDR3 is TGTGCCAGCAGTTTGATGACAGCTAATAATGAAAAACTGTTTTTT. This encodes CASSLMTANNEKLFF.

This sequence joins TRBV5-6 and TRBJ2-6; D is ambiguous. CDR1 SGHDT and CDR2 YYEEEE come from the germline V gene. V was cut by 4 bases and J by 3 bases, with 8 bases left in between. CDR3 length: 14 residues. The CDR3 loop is CASSRPHGANVLTF. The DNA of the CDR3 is TGTGCCAGCAGCCGACCCCATGGGGCCAACGTCCTGACTTTC.

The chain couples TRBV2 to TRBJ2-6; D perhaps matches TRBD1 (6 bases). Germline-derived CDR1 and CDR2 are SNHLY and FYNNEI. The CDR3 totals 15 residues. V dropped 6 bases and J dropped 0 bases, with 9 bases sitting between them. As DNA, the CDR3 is TGTGCCAGCAGAGGACAGAACTCTGGGGCCAACGTCCTGACTTTC. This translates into CASRGQNSGANVLTF.

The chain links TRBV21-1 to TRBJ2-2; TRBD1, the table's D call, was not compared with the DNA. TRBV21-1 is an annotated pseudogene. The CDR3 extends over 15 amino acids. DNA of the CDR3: TGTGCCAGCAGCTCACGCAGGGGGTGCACCGGGGAGCTGTTTTTT. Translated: CASSSRRGCTGELFF.

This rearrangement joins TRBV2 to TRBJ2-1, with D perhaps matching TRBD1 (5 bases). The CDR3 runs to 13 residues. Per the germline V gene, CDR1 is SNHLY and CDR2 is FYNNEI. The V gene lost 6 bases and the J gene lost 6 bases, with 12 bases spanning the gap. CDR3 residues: CASSETVFNEQFF. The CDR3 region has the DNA TGTGCCAGCAGCGAGACAGTTTTCAATGAGCAGTTCTTC.

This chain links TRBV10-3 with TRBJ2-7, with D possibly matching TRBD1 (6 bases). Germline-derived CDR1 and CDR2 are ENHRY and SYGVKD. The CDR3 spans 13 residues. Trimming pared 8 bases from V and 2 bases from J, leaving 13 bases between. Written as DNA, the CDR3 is TGTGCCATCTCGAGAGGGGACACCTACGAGCAGTACTTC. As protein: CAISRGDTYEQYF.

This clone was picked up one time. CDR3 in DNA: TGTGCCAGCAGCCTCCCCCCGGGATCGGGAGAGACCCAGTACTTC. Translated, it gives CASSLPPGSGETQYF. The gene calls are TRBV5-4 and TRBJ2-5, with D tentatively TRBD2 (5 bases). The V end was cut by 4 bases, the J end by 4 bases, with 17 bases between. The CDR3 extends over 15 amino acids. The germline gives CDR1 SGHNT, CDR2 YYREEE (reference sequence).

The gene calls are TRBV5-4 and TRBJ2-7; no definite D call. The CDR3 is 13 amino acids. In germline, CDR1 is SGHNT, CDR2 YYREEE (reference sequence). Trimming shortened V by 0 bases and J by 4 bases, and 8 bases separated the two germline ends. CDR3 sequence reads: CASSLGQQYEQYF. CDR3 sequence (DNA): TGTGCCAGCAGCTTGGGACAACAATACGAGCAGTACTTC.

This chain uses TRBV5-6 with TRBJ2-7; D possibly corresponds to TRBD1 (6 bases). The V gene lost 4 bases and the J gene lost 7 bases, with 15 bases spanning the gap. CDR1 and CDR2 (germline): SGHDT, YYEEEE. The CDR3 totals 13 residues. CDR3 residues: CASSKTRGGEQYF. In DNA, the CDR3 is TGTGCCAGCAGCAAGACCAGGGGTGGAGAGCAGTACTTC.